These 32 T cell receptor beta chains were all obtained from the same sample, sequenced in a study of beta chain features in type 1 diabetes. The entirety of the isolated RNA underwent reverse transcription, so expressed TCRB transcripts were sequenced. Produced via immunoSEQ multiplex PCR; TCRdb's table is partial and in-frame only. The sample consists of a few hundred thousand clones, about 29% of them appearing once. The sample consisted of naive CD4+ T cells from blood. Source of these receptors: a man aged 18 to 29 in good health.

The chain is built from TRBV5-1 and TRBJ2-7, with D hard to call. Trimming took 2 bases from V and 0 from J, leaving 9 bases between them. Looked up from germline, CDR1 is SGHRS and CDR2 is YFSETQ. The CDR3 is made up of 14 amino acids. The CDR3 coding sequence is TGCGCCAGCAGCTTCGAAGGCCCCTCCTACGAGCAGTACTTC. It translates to CASSFEGPSYEQYF. The variable domain in full, with the rest retrieved from reference TRBV5-1 and TRBJ2-7, is KAGVTQTPRYLIKTRGQQVTLSCSPISGHRSVSWYQQTPGQGLQFLFEYFSETQRNKGNFPGRFSGRQFSNSRSEMNVSTLELGDSALYLCASSFEGPSYEQYFGPGTRLTVT.

The chain links TRBV7-2 to TRBJ1-1; D not resolved. Germline loops: CDR1 SGHTA, CDR2 FQGNSA. The CDR3 sequence is 11 residues long. V lost 9 bases to trimming and J lost 10 bases, with 15 bases between them. CDR3 bases: TGTGCCAGTCAAGGAGTGAGGAGAGCTTTCTTT. Its protein product is CASQGVRRAFF.

In its sample, this clone was seen a few times. The chain recombines TRBV7-9 with TRBJ1-1, with unresolved D. The CDR3 runs to 12 residues. CDR1 and CDR2 from the germline V gene are SEHNR and FQNEAQ (reference sequence). V was pared by 7 bases and J by 3 bases, with 9 bases between. CDR3 bases: TGTGCCAGCACCCCGAGGGACACTGAAGCTTTCTTT. Amino acids: CASTPRDTEAFF.

A few counts support this clone. The V gene is TRBV18, the J gene TRBJ1-1; 10 bases align to TRBD1. This CDR3 has 15 residues. Trimming took 2 bases from V and 3 from J; bases not matched to a gene: 3. CDR1 and CDR2 (germline): KGHSH, LQKENI. The CDR3 DNA reads as TGTGCCAGCTCACCAGGGACAGGGGTTGACACTGAAGCTTTCTTT. Translated: CASSPGTGVDTEAFF.

The V call is TRBV4-3, the J call TRBJ2-7; D unclear. Trimming stripped 3 bases from V and 7 bases from J, with 7 bases between. Germline CDR1 and CDR2: LGHNA and YSLEER. The CDR3 runs to 11 residues. CDR3 region: CASSQLPEQYF. CDR3 bases: TGCGCCAGCAGCCAGTTACCGGAGCAGTACTTC.

This clone was observed a few times. V and J are TRBV29-1 and TRBJ2-7; a weak D match, TRBD2 (5 bases). V dropped 4 bases and J dropped 2 bases, with 12 bases sitting between them. This CDR3 has 13 residues. The germline CDR1 and CDR2 sequences are SQVTM and ANQGSEA. In DNA form, the CDR3 reads TGCAGCGTTGCGGGGTCGGACGCCTACGAGCAGTACTTC. Translation gives CSVAGSDAYEQYF.

The J gene is TRBJ2-2, the V gene TRBV30; D uncertain. V was shortened by 5 bases and J by 5 bases, with 12 bases between the two germline ends. Germline V CDR1 and CDR2: GTSNPN, SVGIG (reference sequence). The CDR3 loop spans 13 amino acids. The CDR3 sequence is CAWAARWTGELFF. CDR3 sequence (DNA): TGTGCCTGGGCGGCCCGGTGGACCGGGGAGCTGTTTTTT.

The table lists this clone with a few counts. This chain's CDR3 is CASSRGQGNGYTF. The CDR3 DNA reads as TGTGCCAGCAGCAGGGGACAGGGGAATGGCTACACCTTC. The chain employs TRBV7-9 and TRBJ1-2; 10 bases agree with TRBD1. The length of the CDR3 is 13 residues. Germline CDR1 SEHNR, CDR2 FQNEAQ (reference sequence). V was clipped by 5 bases and J by 6 bases; unmatched bases: 3. The complete variable domain, with remaining parts taken from reference TRBV7-9 and TRBJ1-2, reads DTGVSQNPRHKITKRGQNVTFRCDPISEHNRLYWYRQTLGQGPEFLTYFQNEAQLEKSRLLSDRFSAERPKGSFSTLEIQRTEQGDSAMYLCASSRGQGNGYTFGSGTRLTVV.

This clone appeared a few times. V and J are TRBV30 and TRBJ1-2, with D perhaps matching TRBD1 (5 bases). The CDR3 runs 11 residues. Germline CDR1 reads GTSNPN; CDR2 reads SVGIG (reference sequence). Here the CDR3 DNA reads TGTGCTCGGACGGGGGTTGAAGGCTACACCTTC. As protein: CARTGVEGYTF.

The rearrangement joins TRBV29-1 to TRBJ2-1, with TRBD2 matching 11 bases. Germline CDR1 SQVTM, CDR2 ANQGSEA. The trim removed 3 bases at V and 8 bases at J, leaving 6 bases unmatched. This CDR3 is built from 14 residues. CDR3 sequence reads: CSVDRTSGPDEQFF. CDR3 coding DNA: TGCAGCGTTGATAGGACTAGCGGGCCCGATGAGCAGTTCTTC.

V and J are TRBV4-1 and TRBJ2-5, with TRBD2 matching over 7 bases. The length of the CDR3 is 17 residues. The junction had 10 bases not matched to a gene; V was cut back by 1 base and J by 2 bases. Germline values: CDR1 MGHRA, CDR2 YSYEKL. CDR3 DNA: TGCGCCAGCAGCCAAGGCGGGAGAGCCTCTAGTCAAGAGACCCAGTACTTC. This encodes CASSQGGRASSQETQYF.

The rearrangement links TRBV18 to TRBJ2-3; 11 bases are shared with TRBD2. Germline V gene sequence: CDR1 KGHSH, CDR2 LQKENI. The junction had 4 bases not matched to a gene; V was cut back by 3 bases and J by 5 bases. CDR3 length: 15 residues. CDR3 region: CASSPASGRRDTQYF. In nucleotides, the CDR3 is TGTGCCAGCTCACCGGCTAGCGGGAGGCGAGATACGCAGTATTTT. The full variable domain, in which reference TRBV18 and TRBJ2-3 provide the parts outside the CDR3, is NAGVMQNPRHLVRRRGQEARLRCSPMKGHSHVYWYRQLPEEGLKFMVYLQKENIIDESGMPKERFSAEFPKEGPSILRIQQVVRGDSAAYFCASSPASGRRDTQYFGPGTRLTVL.

The gene calls are TRBV2 and TRBJ2-1; possibly TRBD2 for D (5 bases). Trimming removed 5 bases from V and 10 bases from J, with 12 bases in between. The CDR3 spans 12 residues. The germline gives CDR1 SNHLY, CDR2 FYNNEI. The DNA of the CDR3 is TGTGCCAGCAGTATGGACTCGCCCGAGCAGTTCTTC. Translated, it gives CASSMDSPEQFF. Using reference TRBV2 and TRBJ2-1 for the parts outside the CDR3, the full variable domain is EPEVTQTPSHQVTQMGQEVILRCVPISNHLYFYWYRQILGQKVEFLVSFYNNEISEKSEIFDDQFSVERPDGSNFTLKIRSTKLEDSAMYFCASSMDSPEQFFGPGTRLTVL.

The chain links TRBV7-3 to TRBJ2-1; D unresolved. CDR1 is SGHTA and CDR2 is FQGTGA in the germline V gene. Trimming shortened V by 0 bases and J by 0 bases, and 6 bases separated the two germline ends. This CDR3 region has 15 residues. Here the CDR3 reads CASSLTWDSYNEQFF. The CDR3 region has the DNA TGTGCCAGCAGCTTAACTTGGGACTCCTACAATGAGCAGTTCTTC.

This rearrangement joins TRBV5-1 to TRBJ2-2; no definite D call. With 2 bases removed from V and 6 bases from J, the gap between germline ends came to 14 bases. Germline V CDR1 and CDR2: SGHRS, YFSETQ. This CDR3 region has 15 residues. The CDR3 sequence is CASSFGPRIPGELFF. CDR3 nucleotide sequence: TGCGCCAGCAGCTTTGGGCCGCGCATCCCCGGGGAGCTGTTTTTT.

This rearrangement joins TRBV9 to TRBJ2-7; TRBD1 agrees at 8 bases. The CDR3 spans 12 residues. V was clipped by 3 bases and J by 6 bases; unmatched bases: 2. CDR1 is SGDLS, CDR2 YYNGEE, per germline. The CDR3 loop reads CASSGTGSEQYF. As DNA, the CDR3 is TGTGCCAGCAGCGGGACAGGGAGCGAGCAGTACTTC.

The sample holds a few counts of this clone. J is TRBJ2-1 and V is TRBV29-1; D gene uncertain. Germline CDR1 SQVTM, CDR2 ANQGSEA. The CDR3 spans 16 residues. V was pared by 7 bases and J by 0 bases, with 19 bases between. The CDR3 reads CSGKSGQSRSYNEQFF. CDR3 nucleotide sequence: TGCAGCGGAAAATCTGGGCAAAGCCGCTCCTACAATGAGCAGTTCTTC.

The chain links TRBV25-1 to TRBJ2-7; 8 bases are shared with TRBD1. The junction had 5 bases not matched to a gene; V was cut back by 4 bases and J by 6 bases. The CDR3 is 13 amino acids. CDR1 MGHDK and CDR2 SYGVNS come from the germline V gene. For the CDR3, the DNA is TGTGCCAGCAGTGGAACCACAGGGGGCGAGCAGTACTTC. This translates into CASSGTTGGEQYF.

The chain has TRBV7-6 and TRBJ1-5; the match to TRBD1 covers 7 bases. This CDR3 spans 14 amino acids. CDR1 is SGHVS and CDR2 is FNYEAQ in the germline V gene. V lost 5 bases, J lost 5 bases, and 6 bases stayed unmatched. The CDR3 is CASSATGVDQPQHF. The CDR3 region has the DNA TGTGCCAGCAGCGCTACAGGGGTGGATCAGCCCCAGCATTTT.

V and J are TRBV25-1 and TRBJ2-5, with 10 bases that match TRBD1. CDR1 MGHDK and CDR2 SYGVNS come from the germline V gene. The CDR3 extends over 16 amino acids. J was trimmed by 2 bases and V by 4 bases; bases with no gene match: 7. The CDR3 DNA is TGTGCCAGCAGTGCGGCGGGACAGGGGACGCAAGAGACCCAGTACTTC. Translation gives CASSAAGQGTQETQYF.

This clone was detected a few times. The V and J genes are TRBV29-1 and TRBJ2-5, with 10 nucleotides matching TRBD2. The CDR3 contains 13 residues. V gave up 6 bases and J gave up 2 bases; unmatched junction bases: 3. CDR1 and CDR2 from the germline V gene are SQVTM and ANQGSEA. In nucleotides, the CDR3 is TGCAGCGTAGGGACTAGCGCACAAGAGACCCAGTACTTC. It specifies CSVGTSAQETQYF.

This clone has only a few counts. The chain joins TRBV4-2 to TRBJ2-1, with D maybe TRBD2 (7 bases). Germline V gene lookup returns CDR1 LGHNA and CDR2 YNFKEQ. V lost 4 bases and J 3 bases, leaving 16 bases between the germline ends. The CDR3 spans 16 residues. The CDR3 nucleotides are TGTGCCAGCAGCCCCAAAGGGAGGGGGGGCTACAATGAGCAGTTCTTC. It yields the protein CASSPKGRGGYNEQFF.

This clone was seen more than once but under ten times. This sequence joins TRBV20-1 and TRBJ2-7, with a possible D match to TRBD1 (6 bases). This CDR3 comprises 11 residues. Germline loops: CDR1 DFQATT, CDR2 SNEGSKA (reference sequence). Trimming stripped 6 bases from V and 2 bases from J, with 8 bases between. The CDR3 loop reads CSAGQTYEQYF. CDR3 nucleotide sequence: TGCAGTGCGGGACAAACCTACGAGCAGTACTTC.

In this sample, this clone turned up a few times. The CDR3 sequence: CASSLRGYLTDTQYF. The DNA of the CDR3 is TGCGCCAGCAGCCTCCGGGGGTACCTCACAGATACGCAGTATTTT. V usage is TRBV4-1 and J usage is TRBJ2-3; D perhaps matches TRBD2 (6 bases). CDR3 length: 15 amino acids. Germline assignment: CDR1 MGHRA and CDR2 YSYEKL. Trimming took 4 bases from V and 2 from J, leaving 13 bases between them.

A few counts support this clone. The V gene is TRBV7-2, the J gene TRBJ2-7, with D perhaps TRBD1 (6 bases). Germline V lookup: CDR1 SGHTA, CDR2 FQGNSA. CDR3 length: 13 amino acids. Trimming left V 3 bases short and J 2 bases short, with 8 bases between. The CDR3 spells CASSFRTAYEQYF. The CDR3 DNA sequence: TGTGCCAGCAGCTTCCGGACAGCCTACGAGCAGTACTTC.

V is TRBV27 and J is TRBJ2-1; 8 nucleotides line up with TRBD1. Germline V gene data show CDR1 as MNHEY and CDR2 as SMNVEV (reference sequence). Unmatched junction bases numbered 6, after V lost 2 bases and J lost 9 bases. This CDR3 has 14 amino acids. DNA for the CDR3: TGTGCCAGCAGTTTAAACAGGGGGAAGAGTGAGCAGTTCTTC. Amino acids: CASSLNRGKSEQFF.

This clone showed up just a few times. The rearrangement links TRBV30 to TRBJ2-7, with TRBD2 identical over 8 bases. V lost 3 bases, J lost 1 base, and 2 bases stayed unmatched. The CDR3 covers 13 residues. Germline CDR1 GTSNPN, CDR2 SVGIG (reference sequence). The CDR3 loop is CAWRVAGSYEQYF. The CDR3 DNA is TGTGCCTGGAGAGTAGCGGGGTCCTACGAGCAGTACTTC. Together with reference TRBV30 and TRBJ2-7, the CDR3 gives the full variable domain: SQTIHQWPATLVQPVGSPLSLECTVEGTSNPNLYWYRQAAGRGLQLLFYSVGIGQISSEVPQNLSASRPQDRQFILSSKKLLLSDSGFYLCAWRVAGSYEQYFGPGTRLTVT.

This clone was found a few times. V is TRBV9 and J is TRBJ2-7; maybe TRBD2 (5 bases). The ends were cut back, 7 bases at V and 5 bases at J, with 16 bases in the middle. In germline, CDR1 is SGDLS, CDR2 YYNGEE. The CDR3 spans 13 residues. The CDR3 reads CASSRNIGDEQYF. The CDR3 DNA is TGTGCCAGCTCACGGAACATCGGGGACGAGCAGTACTTC.

The chain employs TRBV20-1 and TRBJ2-1, with 7 positions matching TRBD1. This CDR3 is built from 11 residues. The germline V gene encodes CDR1 DFQATT and CDR2 SNEGSKA (reference sequence). Unmatched junction bases numbered 9, after V lost 6 bases and J lost 13 bases. Written as DNA, the CDR3 is TGCAGTGCCAAAGACAGGGCTGACCAGTTCTTC. Encoded protein: CSAKDRADQFF.

This sequence joins TRBV18 and TRBJ2-2, with D possibly being TRBD2 (6 bases). CDR1 is KGHSH, CDR2 LQKENI, per germline. The V and J ends lost 6 bases and 0 bases respectively, with 11 bases between them. The CDR3 is 15 amino acids. CDR3 coding DNA: TGTGCCAGCTCCCAGCGGGTCACGAACACCGGGGAGCTGTTTTTT. It specifies CASSQRVTNTGELFF. Drawing the rest from reference TRBV18 and TRBJ2-2, the complete variable domain is NAGVMQNPRHLVRRRGQEARLRCSPMKGHSHVYWYRQLPEEGLKFMVYLQKENIIDESGMPKERFSAEFPKEGPSILRIQQVVRGDSAAYFCASSQRVTNTGELFFGEGSRLTVL.

This clone was observed once. The chain recombines TRBV18 with TRBJ2-1, with 12 bases identical to TRBD2. Losses at the gene ends were 2 bases for V and 4 bases for J; bases not matched to a gene: 6. This CDR3 spans 17 amino acids. The V gene's germline CDR1 is KGHSH and CDR2 LQKENI. CDR3 loop: CASSPAGGLAGYNEQFF. CDR3 DNA: TGTGCCAGCTCACCAGCAGGCGGACTAGCGGGATACAATGAGCAGTTCTTC.

The chain combines TRBV28 with TRBJ2-7; D tentatively fits TRBD1 or TRBD2 (5 bases each). The germline gives CDR1 MDHEN, CDR2 SYDVKM. This CDR3 contains 13 residues. V gave up 6 bases and J gave up 4 bases, with 13 bases separating them. CDR3 in DNA: TGTGCCAGCAGCCCGAGGGGTAGGTACGAGCAGTACTTC. Protein sequence: CASSPRGRYEQYF.